This T cell receptor beta chain is drawn from a study of vaccination and CD4 T cells after COVID-19. Cultured CD4+ T-cell DNA underwent Oncomine TCR Beta short-read sequencing. Each CDR3 protein gets one entry after TCRdb re-called the PCR reads with MiXCR. The sample has about 15,000 distinct CDR3 sequences; roughly 44% are singletons. This clonotype was counted between two and nine times. The antigen remains unidentified. Germline loops: CDR1 SGHTA, CDR2 FQGNSA. The CDR3 has 11 amino acids. The V and J ends lost 3 bases and 3 bases respectively, with 1 base between them. Sample time point: late sampling 161 to 241 days after vaccination in a few convalescent patients. Treatment noted: roughly 11-day PBMC culture with coronavirus spike peptide pools or control peptides (ViraFEST assay).

This clonotype originated in a human donor who had recovered from COVID-19. The rearrangement joins TRBV7-2 to TRBJ2-3; no clear D. The material sequenced was CD4+ T cells from blood, cultured in vitro, taken about 7 months after SARS-CoV-2 vaccination. The CDR3 spells CASSLTDTQYF. CDR3 nucleotide sequence: TGTGCCAGCAGCTTGACAGATACGCAGTATTTT.